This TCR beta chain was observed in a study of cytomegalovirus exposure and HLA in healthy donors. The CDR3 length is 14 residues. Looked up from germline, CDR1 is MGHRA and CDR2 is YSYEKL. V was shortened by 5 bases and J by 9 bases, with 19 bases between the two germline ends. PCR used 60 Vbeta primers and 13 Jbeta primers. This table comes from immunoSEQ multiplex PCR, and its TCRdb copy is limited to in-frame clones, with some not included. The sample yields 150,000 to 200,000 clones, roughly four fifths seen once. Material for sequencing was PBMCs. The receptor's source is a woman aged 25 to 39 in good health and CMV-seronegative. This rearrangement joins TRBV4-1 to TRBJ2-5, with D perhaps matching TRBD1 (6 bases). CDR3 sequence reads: CASSDTGTSSAQYF. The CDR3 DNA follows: TGCGCCAGCAGCGACACCGGGACATCCTCGGCCCAGTACTTC.